This T cell receptor beta chain was captured by sequencing in a study of spatial heterogeneity in lung cancer. The time point is: blood at routine non-recurrence follow-up after resection. The authors sequenced whole RNA from tumor, nontumor lung or frozen PBMC without sorting. The CDR3 contains 17 residues. From germline, CDR1 is SEHNR and CDR2 FQNEAQ (reference sequence). V lost 5 bases and J 0 bases, leaving 17 bases between the germline ends. TCRdb re-called the 5' RACE reads with MiXCR, one entry per CDR3 protein. The sample contains roughly 99,000 distinct CDR3 sequences, roughly 19% of which appear only once.

The chain recombines TRBV7-9 with TRBJ1-3, with a possible D match to TRBD1 (6 bases). This TCR derives from a male donor with early-stage non-small cell lung cancer. Sequences were derived from PBMCs, sampled at follow-up. In DNA form, the CDR3 reads TGTGCCAGCAGCGGCCGACAGGAACATAGCTCTGGAAACACCATATATTTT. It encodes CASSGRQEHSSGNTIYF.